This T cell receptor beta chain was identified during a study of blood T cells in healthy people across ages. Then a second PCR, running roughly 7 to 12 cycles, was carried out with a sample-barcoded 5' primer and a J-beta primer mix. TCRdb re-derived calls from the 5' RACE reads in MiXCR, one entry per CDR3 protein. The repertoire has 1.5 million to 2 million distinct CDR3 sequences, 28% of them found once; the top ten carry more than 6%. The length of the CDR3 is 14 residues. Looked up from germline, CDR1 is MGHRA and CDR2 is YSYEKL. Concerning this clonotype: The junction departs from the called germline gene at one end, perhaps through a read error.

V gene TRBV4-1 combines with J gene TRBJ2-1, with 10 bases that match TRBD2. This TCR was recovered from a woman in her twenties or thirties in good health. The sequenced sample consisted of blood. The CDR3 DNA sequence: TGCGCCGGCAGCCGTAGCGGGGGGCTCAATGAGCAGTTCTTC. Its translation: CAGSRSGGLNEQFF.